The clone carrying this TCR beta chain was recorded only once. At the DNA level, this CDR3 is encoded by other sequences in the same sample as well. Cells designated naive CD8 were CD45RO-negative and were positively selected for CCR7, with terminally differentiated effector memory CD45RA+ cells excluded. This entry is derived from a study of shared clonotypes between healthy human individuals. Across the whole study: Every donor yielded three CD4 naive, three CD4 memory, two CD8 naive and one CD8 memory plate.

Germline assignment: CDR1 PRHDT and CDR2 FYEKMQ (reference sequence). J lost 2 bases, V lost 0 bases, and 2 bases had no gene match. This CDR3 region has 16 residues. Repertoires were generated with immunoSEQ multiplex PCR, while TCRdb's copy carries only in-frame clones and drops some. This table has around 2.1 million clones, just over 90% appearing once. This receptor was taken from a man aged 18-30 years in good health. Some clones in this sample may be carry-over from other donors' samples. The sample comprised naive CD8+ T cells from PBMCs. The rearrangement links TRBV13 to TRBJ2-2; 8 nucleotides match TRBD2. The CDR3 coding sequence is TGTGCCAGCAGCTTAGGGCTAGCGGGCAACACCGGGGAGCTGTTTTTT. As protein: CASSLGLAGNTGELFF.